This T cell receptor (beta chain) was captured in a study of T cells in Graves' hyperthyroidism and ophthalmopathy. There are 13 residues in the CDR3. Germline-derived CDR1 and CDR2 are MDHEN and SYDVKM. V was trimmed by 6 bases and J by 8 bases, leaving 16 bases between them. The CDR3 regions of TCR beta were amplified from RNA transcripts. With the HTBI primer set, the TCR CDR3 went through a first round of RT-PCR. From the multiplex PCR reads, TCRdb called clonotypes with MiXCR, one entry per CDR3 protein. Counted here are roughly 500,000 distinct CDR3 sequences, over 45% occurring once; the ten biggest clones make up roughly 45%. This clonotype was found a few times.

This clonotype was sampled from an adult woman with Graves' disease, either hyperthyroidism or ophthalmopathy (not recorded which). Sequenced sample: peripheral blood or thyroid tissue (not recorded which). The chain recombines TRBV28 with TRBJ1-2; perhaps TRBD1 as D (5 bases). This chain's CDR3 is CASRPRVSDGYTF. The CDR3 DNA reads TGTGCCAGCAGGCCCAGGGTGTCTGACGGCTACACCTTC.